The entry that follows covers one T cell receptor beta chain sequence. This entry comes from a study of blood T cell repertoires in COVID-19. Overall study context: T cells, B-cell-depleted T cells, or PBMCs supplied cDNA or gDNA.

Libraries were prepared by immunoSEQ multiplex PCR; TCRdb keeps only in-frame clonotypes and omits some of them. The sample holds around 150,000 clones, 86% seen once. This TCR was recovered from a man between 60 and 70 years old with acute or convalescent COVID-19. Input material: peripheral blood.

CDR3 in DNA: TGTGCCAGCAGTTTAGGGCAGTATAGCAATCAGCCCCAGCATTTT. This gives the protein CASSLGQYSNQPQHF. The genes are TRBV28 and TRBJ1-5; D remains ambiguous. Trimming took 2 bases from V and 0 from J, leaving 8 bases between them. Germline CDR1 MDHEN, CDR2 SYDVKM. CDR3 length: 15 residues.